This is a list of T cell receptor beta chains from one sample in a study of radiotherapy plus CTLA-4 blockade in lung cancer. Profiling relied on immunoSEQ multiplex PCR, and the TCRdb table lists in-frame clones only, not all of them. The sample carries about 99,000 clones, almost 90% recorded once. Material: peripheral blood, obtained from a patient treated with radiotherapy plus ipilimumab. These receptors were obtained from a human donor with non-small cell lung cancer that progressed on radiotherapy plus ipilimumab. Both conserved end residues are part of each CDR3. The order of the fields is V gene, clone size, J gene, D gene, CDR3 DNA, CDR3 protein. The D gene is left open where the match is weak. Clone size, where shown, is once, few, many, or a class for clones that have expanded.

TRBV5-1	-	TRBJ2-5	TRBD1	TGCGCCAGCAGTTACCAGGGGGACCAAGAGACCCAGTACTTC	CASSYQGDQETQYF
TRBV7-6	-	TRBJ2-1	-	TGTGCCAGCAGCTTAGAGGGATCGACCCACAATGAGCAGTTCTTC	CASSLEGSTHNEQFF
TRBV18	-	TRBJ2-7	-	TGTGCCAGCTCACCGGGCAGACGAAACTACGAGCAGTACTTC	CASSPGRRNYEQYF
TRBV5-6	-	TRBJ2-3	-	TGTGCCAGCAGCCTGGGGGGCGGATACACAGATACGCAGTATTTT	CASSLGGGYTDTQYF
TRBV4-1	-	TRBJ2-1	TRBD2	TGCGCCAGCAGCCAAGCACGGGCGGGAGGGCCGTACAATGAGCAGTTCTTC	CASSQARAGGPYNEQFF
TRBV7-3	-	TRBJ1-1	-	TGTGCCAGCAGCACATTAACTGGGGCTGAAGCTTTCTTT	CASSTLTGAEAFF
TRBV25-1	-	TRBJ1-2	TRBD1	TGTGCCAGCAGATCGACAGGGCGGGGCTATGGCTACACCTTC	CASRSTGRGYGYTF
TRBV15	few	TRBJ2-7	-	TGTGCCACCAGCAGAGGGATGGGAGCCTACGAGCAGTACTTC	CATSRGMGAYEQYF
TRBV27	-	TRBJ1-1	-	TGTGCCAGCATCAATGGACCGAACACTGAAGCTTTCTTT	CASINGPNTEAFF
TRBV5-1	-	TRBJ2-1	TRBD2	TGCGCCAGCAGCCTGCCTCTAGCGGGGGGGGATGAGCAGTTCTTC	CASSLPLAGGDEQFF
TRBV7-9	-	TRBJ2-2	-	TGTGCCAGCAGCCCCTCCCAAGCCGCGGAAAACACCGGGGAGCTGTTTTTT	CASSPSQAAENTGELFF
TRBV4-2	-	TRBJ1-1	TRBD1	TGTGCCAGCAGCCAAAGAGGGGGCTTGAACACTGAAGCTTTCTTT	CASSQRGGLNTEAFF
TRBV2	-	TRBJ2-7	TRBD1	TGTGCCAGCAGTGGACAGGGCAACTACGAGCAGTACTTC	CASSGQGNYEQYF
TRBV7-8	-	TRBJ2-7	TRBD1	TGTGCCAGCAGCTTATTCGGGACAGTTTACGAGCAGTACTTC	CASSLFGTVYEQYF
TRBV29-1	-	TRBJ2-5	TRBD2	TGCAGCGTTGCCCGGACTAGCGGGGAGCTCGAGTACTTC	CSVARTSGELEYF
TRBV6-1	once	TRBJ2-5	-	TGTGCCAGCAGTGACGCGTTATCCGGGGAGACCCAGTACTTC	CASSDALSGETQYF
TRBV29-1	-	TRBJ2-3	TRBD2	TGCAGCGTTGAAAGGCGGGAGAAGTCGGATACGCAGTATTTT	CSVERREKSDTQYF
TRBV5-4	once	TRBJ2-5	-	TGTGCCAGCAGCTTGGCAGAAGAGACCCAGTACTTC	CASSLAEETQYF
TRBV19	-	TRBJ1-1	-	TGTGCCAGTAGTATAGACACAGTTGGTGTCACTGAAGCTTTCTTT	CASSIDTVGVTEAFF
TRBV27	-	TRBJ2-3	-	TGTGCCAGCAGTCCCTCCACAGATACGCAGTATTTT	CASSPSTDTQYF
TRBV18	-	TRBJ1-1	-	TGTGCCAGCTCCACGGGGCTAGGCAGGGGAAACACTGAAGCTTTCTTT	CASSTGLGRGNTEAFF
TRBV11-3	-	TRBJ2-5	TRBD2	TGTGCCAGCAGCCCAAAGACTAGCGGGAGACCTGAGACCCAGTACTTC	CASSPKTSGRPETQYF
TRBV10-3	-	TRBJ1-4	-	TGTGCCATCAGGCCCGGCTTGGGGGAAAATGAAAAACTGTTTTTT	CAIRPGLGENEKLFF
TRBV11-1	-	TRBJ2-7	-	TGTGCCAGCAGCTCTGGTCGGGGGTCCTACGAGCAGTACTTC	CASSSGRGSYEQYF
TRBV12-5	-	TRBJ1-5	-	TGTGCTAGTGGTTTGGCACAGAAATATAGCAATCAGCCCCAGCATTTT	CASGLAQKYSNQPQHF
TRBV2	-	TRBJ2-1	-	TGTGCCAGCAGTTTCCGGGCCCTCCCTTACAATGAGCAGTTCTTC	CASSFRALPYNEQFF
TRBV5-1	-	TRBJ1-4	-	TGCGCCAGCAGCTTGGGTACGGGGGAGAGCTTGTTTTTT	CASSLGTGESLFF
TRBV28	once	TRBJ1-1	-	TGTGCCAGCAGTTTGACCACGTACACTGAAGCTTTCTTT	CASSLTTYTEAFF
TRBV6-1	once	TRBJ1-1	-	TGTGCCAGCAGTGTGGGTCTCACTGAAGCTTTCTTT	CASSVGLTEAFF
TRBV19	few	TRBJ1-5	TRBD1	TGTGCCAGTAGTATGGGGCAGGGGGCGCCCAATCAGCCCCAGCATTTT	CASSMGQGAPNQPQHF
TRBV6-1	-	TRBJ2-1	TRBD2	TGTGCCAGCAGTGACAGGCTAGCGGGAGGCCCCACATCCTACAATGAGCAGTTCTTC	CASSDRLAGGPTSYNEQFF
TRBV5-1	-	TRBJ1-1	TRBD1	TGCGCCAGCAGCTTACGACAGGGGGCGCTTGGGACTGAAGCTTTCTTT	CASSLRQGALGTEAFF
TRBV2	-	TRBJ2-1	-	TGTGCCAGCAGTGAGGGGAGGAGCTCCTACAATGAGCAGTTCTTC	CASSEGRSSYNEQFF
TRBV9	few	TRBJ1-4	-	TGTGCCAGCAGCCCGGGGGGTTCGTCTAATGAAAAACTGTTTTTT	CASSPGGSSNEKLFF